The 21 T cell receptor beta chains below were found in one sample sequenced in a study of T cell responses to AZD1222 COVID-19 vaccine. Profiled with immunoSEQ multiplex PCR; TCRdb holds only in-frame clones, not every one. The data contain around 170,000 clones, about 93% of them singletons. The sequencing used peripheral blood, collected 28 days after the second AZD1222 dose. These receptors came from an adult who received the AZD1222 COVID-19 vaccine.

The J gene is TRBJ1-3, the V gene TRBV3-1 (or the pseudogene TRBV3-2), with TRBD1 identical over 8 bases. CDR3 length equals 14 residues. J lost 4 bases, V lost 7 bases, and 6 bases had no gene match. The germline V gene encodes CDR1 LGHDT and CDR2 YNNKEL (reference sequence). The CDR3 is CASTNSGGGNTIYF. CDR3 bases: TGTGCCAGCACCAATTCAGGGGGCGGAAACACCATATATTTT.

CDR3 protein: CASSSRGTTYKYF. The CDR3 nucleotides are TGTGCCAGCAGTTCCCGCGGGACCACCTACAAGTACTTC. The chain joins TRBV6-5 to TRBJ2-7; the D gene is possibly TRBD2 (6 bases). Germline assignment: CDR1 MNHEY and CDR2 SVGAGI. V lost 4 bases, J lost 11 bases, and 18 bases lay in between. This CDR3 region has 13 residues.

The rearrangement uses TRBV24-1 and TRBJ2-1; the D is unclear. Deletions cut 8 bases from V and 8 bases from J, with 3 bases between. This CDR3 spans 9 amino acids. The germline V gene encodes CDR1 KGHDR and CDR2 SFDVKD. CDR3 sequence reads: CATTYEQFF. The CDR3 DNA reads as TGTGCCACCACGTATGAGCAGTTCTTC.

The chain recombines TRBV7-9 with TRBJ1-4; D unresolved. From germline, CDR1 is SEHNR and CDR2 FQNEAQ (reference sequence). The CDR3 has 15 residues. The V end lost 2 bases, the J end lost 2 bases, and 9 bases lay between the germline ends. The CDR3 DNA reads as TGTGCCAGCAGCTTATTGGACTCCACTAATGAAAAACTGTTTTTT. Its protein product is CASSLLDSTNEKLFF.

The chain recombines TRBV6-5 with TRBJ1-1; TRBD1 agrees at 10 bases. In germline, CDR1 is MNHEY, CDR2 SVGAGI. V was clipped by 6 bases and J by 5 bases; unmatched bases: 3. CDR3 size: 13 residues. As DNA, the CDR3 is TGTGCCAGCAGGGGACAGGGGAGGACTGAAGCTTTCTTT. This translates into CASRGQGRTEAFF.

The chain employs TRBV7-9 and TRBJ1-4; TRBD1 might be the D (5 bases). The CDR3 is 15 amino acids. CDR1 and CDR2 from the germline V gene are SEHNR and FQNEAQ (reference sequence). With 3 bases removed from V and 1 base from J, the gap between germline ends came to 9 bases. CDR3 loop: CASSFGGGTNEKLFF. The DNA of the CDR3 is TGTGCCAGCAGCTTTGGGGGTGGAACTAATGAAAAACTGTTTTTT.

The chain recombines TRBV7-8 with TRBJ2-1; 9 nucleotides line up with TRBD2. The length of the CDR3 is 17 residues. CDR1 and CDR2 from the germline V gene are SGHVS and FQNEAQ. With 1 base clipped from V and 1 base from J, the junction kept 5 bases outside the gene matches. CDR3 residues: CASSLGGGASSYNEQFF. DNA of the CDR3: TGTGCCAGCAGCTTAGGCGGGGGGGCTTCGTCCTACAATGAGCAGTTCTTC.

Here the CDR3 DNA reads TGTGCCAGCAGTGGAACAGGGGCCGCAGTAGGTGCTTTCTTT. Protein product: CASSGTGAAVGAFF. This sequence joins TRBV2 and TRBJ1-1, with 7 bases lining up with TRBD1. V was clipped by 4 bases and J by 11 bases; unmatched bases: 13. This CDR3 is 14 amino acids long. Germline CDR1 reads SNHLY; CDR2 reads FYNNEI.

The chain couples TRBV5-5 to TRBJ1-5; 9 nucleotides line up with TRBD1. The CDR3 length is 16 residues. Germline CDR1 and CDR2: SGHKS and YYEKEE (reference sequence). With 4 bases clipped from V and 7 bases from J, the junction kept 12 bases outside the gene matches. The chain's CDR3 is CASSKQSGTGNQPQHF. DNA of the CDR3: TGTGCCAGCAGCAAACAATCCGGGACAGGGAACCAGCCCCAGCATTTT.

The rearrangement joins TRBV10-1 to TRBJ2-7, with D possibly matching TRBD2 (6 bases). V lost 2 bases, J lost 0 bases, and 11 bases lay in between. The CDR3 spans 15 residues. CDR1 WNHNN and CDR2 SYGVQD come from the germline V gene (reference sequence). The CDR3 spells CASSEGGSSSYEQYF. The CDR3 region has the DNA TGCGCCAGCAGTGAGGGGGGGTCCAGCTCCTACGAGCAGTACTTC.

V usage is TRBV7-2 and J usage is TRBJ2-5; D gene unclear. CDR1 is SGHTA and CDR2 is FQGNSA in the germline V gene. V was clipped by 6 bases and J by 1 base, with 18 bases between them. The CDR3 runs 16 residues. The CDR3 sequence: CASRPTDGSPQETQYF. The CDR3 region has the DNA TGTGCCAGCAGACCCACGGACGGAAGCCCCCAAGAGACCCAGTACTTC.

The chain is built from TRBV7-3 and TRBJ1-1; no firm D call. CDR3 length: 13 amino acids. V was cut by 0 bases and J by 8 bases, with 10 bases left in between. Germline assignment: CDR1 SGHTA and CDR2 FQGTGA. CDR3 residues: CASSLTGNSEAFF. CDR3 coding DNA: TGTGCCAGCAGCTTAACGGGGAACAGCGAAGCTTTCTTT.

The chain combines TRBV6-1 with TRBJ1-1, with a weak D call TRBD1 (5 bases). CDR1 MNHNS and CDR2 SASEGT come from the germline V gene. This CDR3 is 17 amino acids long. V was pared by 3 bases and J by 0 bases, with 17 bases between. The CDR3, as DNA: TGTGCCAGCAGTGAGCCCCCCGGTGGGACCATGAACACTGAAGCTTTCTTT. This codes for CASSEPPGGTMNTEAFF.

The V gene is TRBV28, the J gene TRBJ1-2; D remains ambiguous. CDR1 MDHEN and CDR2 SYDVKM come from the germline V gene. The CDR3 consists of 13 residues. V lost 7 bases and J lost 4, with 13 bases in between. The CDR3 spells CASTTGSSYGYTF. CDR3 DNA: TGTGCCAGCACAACGGGGTCCAGCTATGGCTACACCTTC.

The V gene is TRBV7-9, the J gene TRBJ1-5, with D possibly TRBD1 on 6 matching bases. The CDR3 is 14 amino acids. V was pared by 4 bases and J by 3 bases, with 10 bases between. Germline loops: CDR1 SEHNR, CDR2 FQNEAQ (reference sequence). The CDR3 region is CASSSRQDNQPQHF. The CDR3 nucleotides read TGTGCCAGCAGCTCGAGACAGGACAATCAGCCCCAGCATTTT.

The rearrangement links TRBV7-9 to TRBJ2-1; 7 nucleotides match TRBD2. The germline CDR1 and CDR2 sequences are SEHNR and FQNEAQ (reference sequence). CDR3 length equals 16 residues. With 5 bases clipped from V and 1 base from J, the junction kept 8 bases outside the gene matches. In DNA form, the CDR3 reads TGTGCCAGCAGCCCTAGACTAGCAGGATCCTACAATGAGCAGTTCTTC. Translating gives CASSPRLAGSYNEQFF.

The chain combines TRBV5-1 with TRBJ1-1, with 7 bases identical to TRBD1. Germline-derived CDR1 and CDR2 are SGHRS and YFSETQ. This CDR3 is built from 19 residues. V lost 1 base, J lost 7 bases, and 22 bases stayed unmatched. This CDR3 is CASSLKRVRDSGVLIEAFF. Written as DNA, the CDR3 is TGCGCCAGCAGCTTGAAAAGAGTCCGGGACAGCGGAGTACTAATTGAAGCTTTCTTT. The complete variable domain, with remaining parts taken from reference TRBV5-1 and TRBJ1-1, reads KAGVTQTPRYLIKTRGQQVTLSCSPISGHRSVSWYQQTPGQGLQFLFEYFSETQRNKGNFPGRFSGRQFSNSRSEMNVSTLELGDSALYLCASSLKRVRDSGVLIEAFFGQGTRLTVV.

In this sample, this clone turned up a few times. The CDR3 here is CASSVDSGPGTTGELFF. Written as DNA, the CDR3 is TGTGCCAGCAGCGTAGATTCTGGACCAGGTACCACCGGGGAGCTGTTTTTT. J is TRBJ2-2 and V is TRBV9; D not resolved. Germline V gene sequence: CDR1 SGDLS, CDR2 YYNGEE. Trimming cost V 0 bases and J 4 bases, with 16 bases left between them. This CDR3 contains 17 residues. Full variable domain (rest looked up from reference TRBV9 and TRBJ2-2): DSGVTQTPKHLITATGQRVTLRCSPRSGDLSVYWYQQSLDQGLQFLIQYYNGEERAKGNILERFSAQQFPDLHSELNLSSLELGDSALYFCASSVDSGPGTTGELFFGEGSRLTVL.

The chain uses TRBV18 and TRBJ2-3, with unresolved D. CDR3 length: 13 residues. Trimming left V 0 bases short and J 4 bases short, with 5 bases between. Germline V gene data show CDR1 as KGHSH and CDR2 as LQKENI. CDR3 sequence: CASSPPKADTQYF. CDR3 in DNA: TGTGCCAGCTCACCACCGAAGGCAGATACGCAGTATTTT.

The chain recombines TRBV28 with TRBJ2-2; possibly TRBD1 for D (6 bases). With 6 bases removed from V and 2 bases from J, the gap between germline ends came to 19 bases. CDR1 and CDR2 (germline): MDHEN, SYDVKM. This CDR3 is 17 amino acids long. CDR3 DNA: TGTGCCAGCAGCCTCCCGACCGGGACAATAAACACCGGGGAGCTGTTTTTT. Translation: CASSLPTGTINTGELFF.

This clone was observed once. The J gene is TRBJ2-1, the V gene TRBV10-1; 14 bases match TRBD2. The V gene end was trimmed by 2 bases and the J gene end by 0 bases; junction bases not matched to a gene: 3. Germline lookup yields CDR1 WNHNN and CDR2 SYGVQD (reference sequence). CDR3 length: 18 amino acids. DNA for the CDR3: TGCGCCAGCAGTGAGGGACTAGCGGGAGGTCGCTCCTACAATGAGCAGTTCTTC. As protein: CASSEGLAGGRSYNEQFF.